Sequencing of this TCR beta chain was carried out in a study (dated by TCRdb to the mid-2010s). Ends trimmed: V by 5 bases, J by 4 bases; bases unmatched to a gene: 7. The germline V gene yields SQVTM for CDR1 and ANQGSEA for CDR2. The cysteine opens and the phenylalanine closes a CDR3 of 13 amino acids. Of the read, only the CDR3 DNA is kept; its 39 bases are in frame from base 1. This clonotype was detected ten times or more. There is no known antigen for this receptor. No much larger clone exists at a distance of one base, and base qualities are not known. To prepare the library, RT-PCR was applied. These reads were obtained on an Illumina MiSeq. Starting from the raw public reads, TCRdb applied fastp trimming at Q25, assembled clones with MiXCR and retained in-frame beta chains. One record per CDR3 amino acid sequence lists the most common genes and DNA. This sample lists fewer than 800,000 distinct CDR3 sequences; around 14% were detected once. 3.6% of the sample is taken by the ten largest.

The chain links TRBV29-1 with TRBJ2-5; 7 of the junction bases match TRBD2. Sample: memory CD4+ T cells from blood. This TCR was sampled from a female donor in good health, serving as a healthy control. CDR3 protein: CSVSGGRGETQYF. The nucleotides read TGCAGCGTTTCGGGCGGGAGAGGAGAGACCCAGTACTTC.